The 10 T cell receptor beta chains below all came from one sample that was sequenced in a study of cytomegalovirus exposure and HLA in healthy donors. A multiplex PCR was run with 60 Vbeta primers and 13 Jbeta primers. Here immunoSEQ multiplex PCR was the method, and the copy in TCRdb shows in-frame clones only, minus some. The data hold around 150,000 clones, with 61% observed a single time. Sequencing input: PBMCs. These receptors came from a male donor in good health and CMV-seronegative.

This clone came up once. J is TRBJ2-1 and V is TRBV29-1; 7 nucleotides match TRBD2. CDR1 and CDR2 (germline): SQVTM, ANQGSEA. This CDR3 region has 14 residues. Trimming removed 4 bases from V and 4 bases from J; junction bases left unmatched: 7. CDR3 in amino acids: CSVGEGTTYNEQFF. The CDR3 DNA is TGCAGCGTTGGAGAGGGGACTACGTACAATGAGCAGTTCTTC.

The V gene is TRBV9, the J gene TRBJ1-3; TRBD1 is a possible D gene (5 bases). Looked up from germline, CDR1 is SGDLS and CDR2 is YYNGEE. The CDR3 is 15 residues long. Trimming cost V 3 bases and J 0 bases, with 10 bases left between them. CDR3 coding DNA: TGTGCCAGCAGCGCCAGGGAAGGCTCTGGAAACACCATATATTTT. Translation gives CASSAREGSGNTIYF.

The chain uses TRBV12-5 and TRBJ2-5; 12 bases align to TRBD1. The CDR3 extends over 18 amino acids. The junction had 9 bases not matched to a gene; V was cut back by 0 bases and J by 4 bases. Germline CDR1 is LGHNT and CDR2 is FRNRAP. The chain's CDR3 is CASGLVPLRDRGRETQYF. For the CDR3, the DNA is TGTGCTAGTGGTTTGGTACCTCTCCGGGACAGGGGGCGAGAGACCCAGTACTTC.

The gene calls are TRBV27 and TRBJ1-1; 7 nucleotides align to TRBD1. Trimming took 2 bases from V and 5 from J; bases not matched to a gene: 8. The CDR3 loop spans 15 amino acids. CDR1 is MNHEY and CDR2 is SMNVEV in the germline V gene (reference sequence). In nucleotides, the CDR3 is TGTGCCAGCAGTTTACGACAGGGTGGGGGGACTGAAGCTTTCTTT. It translates to CASSLRQGGGTEAFF.

The genes are TRBV2 and TRBJ2-3; 14 nucleotides match TRBD2. V was pared by 7 bases and J by 6 bases, with 6 bases of the junction left unmatched. CDR1 is SNHLY, CDR2 FYNNEI, per germline. This CDR3 region has 15 residues. DNA for the CDR3: TGTGCCAGCACTAGGACTAGCGGGGGGAGTGATACGCAGTATTTT. Protein product: CASTRTSGGSDTQYF.

The chain recombines TRBV6-5 with TRBJ2-7; 8 nucleotides agree with TRBD2. The CDR3 runs 14 residues. Germline V CDR1 and CDR2: MNHEY, SVGAGI. The V and J ends lost 2 bases and 2 bases, in that order; junction bases with no gene match: 2. The CDR3 loop reads CASSYERGTYEQYF. CDR3 nucleotides: TGTGCCAGCAGTTACGAGCGGGGGACCTACGAGCAGTACTTC.

This chain joins TRBV10-3 and TRBJ2-4, with D tentatively TRBD1 (5 bases). Germline V gene lookup returns CDR1 ENHRY and CDR2 SYGVKD. V was cut by 0 bases and J by 1 base, with 16 bases left in between. This CDR3 spans 18 amino acids. The CDR3 region has the DNA TGTGCCATCAGTGAGTCCTCAGGGAAATATTCGGCCAAAAACATTCAGTACTTC. This sequence encodes CAISESSGKYSAKNIQYF.

The chain joins TRBV2 to TRBJ2-5; 16 nucleotides line up with TRBD2. The CDR3 extends over 17 amino acids. The junction had 6 bases not matched to a gene; V was cut back by 5 bases and J by 3 bases. CDR1 and CDR2 from the germline V gene are SNHLY and FYNNEI. CDR3 sequence (DNA): TGTGCCAGCAGTTACGGGACTAGCGGGGGGGACAAAGAGACCCAGTACTTC. As protein: CASSYGTSGGDKETQYF.

The chain couples TRBV4-1 to TRBJ2-3; 9 positions agree with TRBD2. The CDR3 is 21 residues long. J gave up 0 bases and V 0 bases, and 16 bases lay outside the gene matches. Germline CDR1 and CDR2: MGHRA and YSYEKL. The CDR3 here is CASSQDKYSAGGRSSTDTQYF. CDR3 nucleotide sequence: TGCGCCAGCAGCCAAGATAAGTATTCAGCGGGGGGACGATCTAGCACAGATACGCAGTATTTT.

This clone showed up just a few times. The chain uses TRBV11-2 and TRBJ2-3; D uncertain. This CDR3 contains 10 residues. V lost 11 bases and J lost 10, with 13 bases in between. CDR1 is SGHAT and CDR2 is FQNNGV in the germline V gene. CDR3 residues: CASGRTAQYF. The CDR3 DNA is TGTGCCTCCGGTCGTACCGCGCAGTATTTT.